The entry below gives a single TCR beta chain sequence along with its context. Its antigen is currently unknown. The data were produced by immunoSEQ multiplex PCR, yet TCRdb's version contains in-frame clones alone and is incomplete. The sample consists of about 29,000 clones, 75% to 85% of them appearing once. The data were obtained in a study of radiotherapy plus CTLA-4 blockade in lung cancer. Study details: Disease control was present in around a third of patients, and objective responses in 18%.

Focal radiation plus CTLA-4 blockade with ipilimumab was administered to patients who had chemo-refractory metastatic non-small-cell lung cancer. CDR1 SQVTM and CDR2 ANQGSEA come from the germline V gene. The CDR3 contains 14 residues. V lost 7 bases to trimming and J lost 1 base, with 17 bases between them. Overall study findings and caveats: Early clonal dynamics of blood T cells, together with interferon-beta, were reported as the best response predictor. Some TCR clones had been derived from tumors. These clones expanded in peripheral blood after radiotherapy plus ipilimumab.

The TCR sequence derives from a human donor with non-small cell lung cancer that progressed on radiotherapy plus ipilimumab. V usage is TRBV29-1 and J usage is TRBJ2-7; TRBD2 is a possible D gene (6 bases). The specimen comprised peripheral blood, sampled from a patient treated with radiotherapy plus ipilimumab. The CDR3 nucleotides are TGCAGCGCCCATACGGGGGACGGGTCCTACGAGCAGTACTTC. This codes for CSAHTGDGSYEQYF.